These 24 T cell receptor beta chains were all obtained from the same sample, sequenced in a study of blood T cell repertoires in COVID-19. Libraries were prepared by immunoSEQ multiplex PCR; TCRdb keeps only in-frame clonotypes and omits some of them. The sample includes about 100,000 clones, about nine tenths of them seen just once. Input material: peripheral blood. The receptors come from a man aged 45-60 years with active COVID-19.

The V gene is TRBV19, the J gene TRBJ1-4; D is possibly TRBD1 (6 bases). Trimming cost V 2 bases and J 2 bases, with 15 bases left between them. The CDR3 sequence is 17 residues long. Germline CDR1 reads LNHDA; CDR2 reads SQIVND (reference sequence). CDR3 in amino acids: CASSIFPRDTTNEKLFF. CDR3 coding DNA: TGTGCCAGTAGTATATTCCCCCGGGACACGACTAATGAAAAACTGTTTTTT. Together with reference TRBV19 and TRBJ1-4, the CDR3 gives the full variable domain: DGGITQSPKYLFRKEGQNVTLSCEQNLNHDAMYWYRQDPGQGLRLIYYSQIVNDFQKGDIAEGYSVSREKKESFPLTVTSAQKNPTAFYLCASSIFPRDTTNEKLFFGSGTQLSVL.

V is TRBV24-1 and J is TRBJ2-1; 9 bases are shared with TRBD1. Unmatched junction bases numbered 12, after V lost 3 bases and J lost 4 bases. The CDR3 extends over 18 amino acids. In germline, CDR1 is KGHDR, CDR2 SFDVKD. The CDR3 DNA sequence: TGTGCCACCAGTGATCCCAAACACAGGGGGCCTACATACAATGAGCAGTTCTTC. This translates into CATSDPKHRGPTYNEQFF.

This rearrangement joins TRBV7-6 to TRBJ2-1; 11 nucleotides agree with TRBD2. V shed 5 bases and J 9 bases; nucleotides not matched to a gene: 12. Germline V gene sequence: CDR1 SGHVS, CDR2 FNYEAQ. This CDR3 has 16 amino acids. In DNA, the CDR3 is TGTGCCAGCAGCCGCCTTAGCGGGAGGGCCCGTAGTGAGCAGTTCTTC. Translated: CASSRLSGRARSEQFF.

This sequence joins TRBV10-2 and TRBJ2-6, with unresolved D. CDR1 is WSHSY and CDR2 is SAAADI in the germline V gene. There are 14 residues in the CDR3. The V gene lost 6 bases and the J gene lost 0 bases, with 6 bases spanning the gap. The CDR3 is CASSLSSGANVLTF. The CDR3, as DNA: TGCGCCAGCAGCCTAAGCTCTGGGGCCAACGTCCTGACTTTC.

CDR3 loop: CASSPDGGTYSYEQYF. CDR3 coding DNA: TGCGCCAGCAGCCCCGACGGGGGGACCTACTCCTACGAGCAGTACTTC. The rearrangement joins TRBV4-1 to TRBJ2-7, with 7 bases lining up with TRBD2. J was trimmed by 0 bases and V by 4 bases; bases with no gene match: 9. Germline V gene data show CDR1 as MGHRA and CDR2 as YSYEKL. The CDR3 has 16 amino acids.

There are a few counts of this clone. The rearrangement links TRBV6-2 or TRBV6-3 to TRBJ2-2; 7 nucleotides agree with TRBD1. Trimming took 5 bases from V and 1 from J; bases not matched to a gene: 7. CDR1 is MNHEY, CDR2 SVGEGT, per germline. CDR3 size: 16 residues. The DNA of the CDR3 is TGTGCCAGCAGTGGATATGGGACAGAGAACACCGGGGAGCTGTTTTTT. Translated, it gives CASSGYGTENTGELFF.

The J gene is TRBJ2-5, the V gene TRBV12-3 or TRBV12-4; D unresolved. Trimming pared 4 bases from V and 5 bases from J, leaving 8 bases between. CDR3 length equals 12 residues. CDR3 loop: CASSSLGETQYF. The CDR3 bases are TGTGCCAGCAGTTCCCTTGGCGAGACCCAGTACTTC.

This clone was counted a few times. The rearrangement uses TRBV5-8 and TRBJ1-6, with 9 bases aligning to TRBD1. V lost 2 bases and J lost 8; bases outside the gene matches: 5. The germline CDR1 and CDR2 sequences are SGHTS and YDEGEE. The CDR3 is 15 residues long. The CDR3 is CASSFSGTGYSPLHF. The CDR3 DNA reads TGTGCCAGCAGCTTCTCCGGGACAGGGTATTCACCCCTCCACTTT.

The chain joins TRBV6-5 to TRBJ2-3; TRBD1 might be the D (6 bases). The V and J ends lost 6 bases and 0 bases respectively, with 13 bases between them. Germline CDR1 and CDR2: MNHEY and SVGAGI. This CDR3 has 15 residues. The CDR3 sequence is CASSKQGFSTDTQYF. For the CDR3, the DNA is TGTGCCAGCAGCAAACAGGGTTTTAGCACAGATACGCAGTATTTT.

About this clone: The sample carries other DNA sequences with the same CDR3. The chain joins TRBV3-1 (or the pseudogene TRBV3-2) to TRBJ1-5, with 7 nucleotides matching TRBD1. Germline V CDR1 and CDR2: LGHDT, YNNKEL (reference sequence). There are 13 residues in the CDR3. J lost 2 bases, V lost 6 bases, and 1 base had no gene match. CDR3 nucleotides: TGTGCCAGCAGTGGGACAGGCAATCAGCCCCAGCATTTT. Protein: CASSGTGNQPQHF.

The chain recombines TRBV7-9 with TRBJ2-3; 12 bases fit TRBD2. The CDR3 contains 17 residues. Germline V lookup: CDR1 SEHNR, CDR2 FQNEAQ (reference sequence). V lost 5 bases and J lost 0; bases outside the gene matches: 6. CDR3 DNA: TGTGCCAGCAGCCCCGGACTAGCGGGGCGTAGCACAGATACGCAGTATTTT. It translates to CASSPGLAGRSTDTQYF.

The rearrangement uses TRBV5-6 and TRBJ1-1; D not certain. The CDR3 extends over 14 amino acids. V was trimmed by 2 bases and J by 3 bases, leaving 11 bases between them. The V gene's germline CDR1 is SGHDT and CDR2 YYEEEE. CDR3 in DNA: TGTGCCAGCAGCTTCAACGGGCGGGACACTGAAGCTTTCTTT. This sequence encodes CASSFNGRDTEAFF.

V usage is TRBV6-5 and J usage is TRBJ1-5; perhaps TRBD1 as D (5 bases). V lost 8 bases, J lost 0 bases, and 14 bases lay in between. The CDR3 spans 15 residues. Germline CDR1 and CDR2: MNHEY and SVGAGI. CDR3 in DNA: TGTGCCAGCGCTGGGGGGGTCTATAGCAATCAGCCCCAGCATTTT. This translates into CASAGGVYSNQPQHF.

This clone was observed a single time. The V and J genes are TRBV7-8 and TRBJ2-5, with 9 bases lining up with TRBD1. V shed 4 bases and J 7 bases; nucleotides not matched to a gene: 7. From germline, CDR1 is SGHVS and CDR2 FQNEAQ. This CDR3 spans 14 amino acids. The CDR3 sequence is CASSYAGQGRTQYF. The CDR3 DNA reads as TGTGCCAGCAGCTATGCGGGACAGGGAAGGACCCAGTACTTC.

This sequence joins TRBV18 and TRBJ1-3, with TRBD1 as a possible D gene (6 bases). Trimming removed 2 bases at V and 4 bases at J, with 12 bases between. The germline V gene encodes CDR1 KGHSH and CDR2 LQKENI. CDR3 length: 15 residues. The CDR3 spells CASSPTGPGGNTIYF. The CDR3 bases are TGTGCCAGCTCACCAACAGGGCCAGGGGGAAACACCATATATTTT. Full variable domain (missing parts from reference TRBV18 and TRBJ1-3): NAGVMQNPRHLVRRRGQEARLRCSPMKGHSHVYWYRQLPEEGLKFMVYLQKENIIDESGMPKERFSAEFPKEGPSILRIQQVVRGDSAAYFCASSPTGPGGNTIYFGEGSWLTVV.

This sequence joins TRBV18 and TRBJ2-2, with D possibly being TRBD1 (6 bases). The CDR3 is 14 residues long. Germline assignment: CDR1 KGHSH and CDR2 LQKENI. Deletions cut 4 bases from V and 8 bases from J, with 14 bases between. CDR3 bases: TGTGCCAGCTCACTGGACAGAGACTTTGGGGAGCTGTTTTTT. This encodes CASSLDRDFGELFF.

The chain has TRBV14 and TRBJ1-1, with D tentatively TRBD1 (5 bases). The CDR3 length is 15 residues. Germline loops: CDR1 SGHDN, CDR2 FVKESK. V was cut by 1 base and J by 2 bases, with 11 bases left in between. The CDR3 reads CASSQGAGPNTEAFF. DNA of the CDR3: TGTGCCAGCAGCCAAGGGGCAGGGCCTAACACTGAAGCTTTCTTT.

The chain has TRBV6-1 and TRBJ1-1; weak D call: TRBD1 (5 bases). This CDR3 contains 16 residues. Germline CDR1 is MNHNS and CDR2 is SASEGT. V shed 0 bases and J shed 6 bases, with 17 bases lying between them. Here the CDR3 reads CASSEAGGGAGAEAFF. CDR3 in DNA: TGTGCCAGCAGTGAAGCGGGGGGAGGGGCCGGGGCTGAAGCTTTCTTT.

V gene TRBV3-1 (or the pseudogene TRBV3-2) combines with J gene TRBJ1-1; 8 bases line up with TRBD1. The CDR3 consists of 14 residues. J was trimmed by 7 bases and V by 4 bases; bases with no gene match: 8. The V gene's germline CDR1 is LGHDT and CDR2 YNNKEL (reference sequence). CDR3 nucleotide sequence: TGTGCCAGCAGCCCAACACTAGGACAGGGTGAAGCTTTCTTT. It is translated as CASSPTLGQGEAFF.

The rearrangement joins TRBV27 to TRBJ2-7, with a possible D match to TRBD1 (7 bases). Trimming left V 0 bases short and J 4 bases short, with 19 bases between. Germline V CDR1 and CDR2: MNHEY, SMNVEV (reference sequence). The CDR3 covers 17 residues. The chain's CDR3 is CASSLSFWRDRQYEQYF. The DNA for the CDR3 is TGTGCCAGCAGTTTATCTTTTTGGAGGGACAGACAATACGAGCAGTACTTC.

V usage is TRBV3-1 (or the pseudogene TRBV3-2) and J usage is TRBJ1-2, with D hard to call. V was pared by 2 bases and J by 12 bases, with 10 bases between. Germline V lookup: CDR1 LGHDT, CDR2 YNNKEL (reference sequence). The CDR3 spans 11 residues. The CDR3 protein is CASSQQRAHTF. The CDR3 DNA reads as TGTGCCAGCAGCCAACAGCGTGCTCACACCTTC.

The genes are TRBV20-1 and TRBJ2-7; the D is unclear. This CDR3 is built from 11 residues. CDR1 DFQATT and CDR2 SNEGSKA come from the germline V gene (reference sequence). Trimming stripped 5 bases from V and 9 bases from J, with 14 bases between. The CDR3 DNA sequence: TGCAGTGCTTACGGTAGCTACTCGCAGTACTTC. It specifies CSAYGSYSQYF.

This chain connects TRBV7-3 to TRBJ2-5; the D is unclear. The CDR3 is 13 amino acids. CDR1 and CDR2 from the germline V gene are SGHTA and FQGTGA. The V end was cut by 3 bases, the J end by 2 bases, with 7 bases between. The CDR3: CASSLENQETQYF. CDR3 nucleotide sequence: TGTGCCAGCAGCTTGGAGAATCAAGAGACCCAGTACTTC.

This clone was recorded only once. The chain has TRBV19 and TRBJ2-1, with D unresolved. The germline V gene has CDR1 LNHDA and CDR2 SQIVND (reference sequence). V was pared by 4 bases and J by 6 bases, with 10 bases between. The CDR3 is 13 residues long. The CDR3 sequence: CASSTRIGNEQFF. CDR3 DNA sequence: TGTGCCAGTAGTACACGCATCGGCAATGAGCAGTTCTTC.